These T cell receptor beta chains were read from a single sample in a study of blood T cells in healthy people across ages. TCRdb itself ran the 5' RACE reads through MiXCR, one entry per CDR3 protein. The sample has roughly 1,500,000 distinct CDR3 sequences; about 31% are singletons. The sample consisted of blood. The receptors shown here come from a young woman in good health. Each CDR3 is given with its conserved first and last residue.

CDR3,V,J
CASSYGDFYEQYF,TRBV6-5,TRBJ2-7
CASSRGGGTDYGYTF,TRBV5-1,TRBJ1-2
CAISPRLAGGDNEQFF,TRBV10-3,TRBJ2-1
CASSPDTNQPQHF,TRBV6-2/TRBV6-3,TRBJ1-5
CASRGLAGEDTQYF,TRBV5-1,TRBJ2-3
CASSGDWLYEQYF,TRBV25-1,TRBJ2-7
CANSLWLSETQYF,TRBV12-3/TRBV12-4,TRBJ2-5
CATSLQTGSYGYTF,TRBV15,TRBJ1-2
CASRGLAANTGELFF,TRBV5-1,TRBJ2-2
CASSQGGVQYF,TRBV14,TRBJ2-5
CASSEAGTRGYEQYF,TRBV6-1,TRBJ2-7
CASSYRPGRNYEQYF,TRBV27,TRBJ2-7
CASSNGRKGDTQYF,TRBV6-1,TRBJ2-3
CASSLLAGESSYNSPLHF,TRBV27,TRBJ1-6
CASDGGQGRAEQFF,TRBV25-1,TRBJ2-1
CAISPGQTNTEAFF,TRBV10-3,TRBJ1-1
CASRGAQGQPQHF,TRBV4-1,TRBJ1-5
CASRLGTSGGTSYEQYF,TRBV11-2,TRBJ2-7
CASSLRRQGGRTGPSHNEQFF,TRBV7-8,TRBJ2-1
CASSQGNTYEQYF,TRBV7-9,TRBJ2-7
CATGSIRGHNQPQHF,TRBV6-2/TRBV6-3,TRBJ1-5
CSAQDIRLSGANVLTF,TRBV20-1,TRBJ2-6
CASSLVGSAETGELFF,TRBV7-9,TRBJ2-2
CSAYLHEQFF,TRBV20-1,TRBJ2-1
CASSLALGAESNYGYTF,TRBV7-9,TRBJ1-2
CASSTRGQGRSVQFF,TRBV15,TRBJ2-1
CASSEALLAGGNEQFF,TRBV6-1,TRBJ2-1
CASSWGSAGCYGEQYF,TRBV5-1,TRBJ2-7
CSARDRAGAQPQHF,TRBV20-1,TRBJ1-5
CASSQRTGSNTGELFF,TRBV4-1,TRBJ2-2
CASSRTGAGQPQHF,TRBV27,TRBJ1-5
CASRQTGGLSYEQYF,TRBV28,TRBJ2-7
CASSHLGGETQYF,TRBV18,TRBJ2-5
CASSFLAGGAYEQYF,TRBV28,TRBJ2-7
CASSAITGYNEQFF,TRBV2,TRBJ2-1
CASSLEERQPQHF,TRBV7-9,TRBJ1-5
CSVPDRFGTEAFF,TRBV20-1,TRBJ1-1
CASSKLRGNGYTF,TRBV6-1,TRBJ1-2
CASSYRSTGGEQYF,TRBV6-5,TRBJ2-5
CATSRDRGRDQPQHF,TRBV15,TRBJ1-5
CASTRGDNEQFF,TRBV7-9,TRBJ2-1
CASSPRGEYSGNTIYF,TRBV9,TRBJ1-3
CSARETWGNYGYTF,TRBV20-1,TRBJ1-2
CASSNVGQSGLSYEQYF,TRBV21-1,TRBJ2-7
CASSGISGGQETQYF,TRBV2,TRBJ2-5
CASGPVGANNEQFF,TRBV5-1,TRBJ2-1
CASSLSGYGFDSPLHF,TRBV28,TRBJ1-6
CASSQDFGLAYNEQFF,TRBV4-1,TRBJ2-1
CSVGYMNTEAFF,TRBV29-1,TRBJ1-1
CASCETGAAFGYTF,TRBV27,TRBJ1-2
CAWNPTGVHYNEQFF,TRBV30,TRBJ2-1
CASSLAGQGEYNEQFF,TRBV5-1,TRBJ2-1
CSARARNEQFF,TRBV20-1,TRBJ2-1
CASSLVTGEQFF,TRBV27,TRBJ2-1
CASSQGVAGWGTFSYNEQVF,TRBV14,TRBJ2-1